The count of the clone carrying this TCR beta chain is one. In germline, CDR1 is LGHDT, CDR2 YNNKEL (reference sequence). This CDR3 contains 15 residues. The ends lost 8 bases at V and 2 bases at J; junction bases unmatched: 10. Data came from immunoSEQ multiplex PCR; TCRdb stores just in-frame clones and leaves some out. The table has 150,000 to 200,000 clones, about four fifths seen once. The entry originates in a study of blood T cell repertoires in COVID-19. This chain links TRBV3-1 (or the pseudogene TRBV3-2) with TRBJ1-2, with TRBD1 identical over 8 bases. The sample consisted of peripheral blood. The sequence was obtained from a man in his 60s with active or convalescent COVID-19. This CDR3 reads CASSQGAGRNYGYTF. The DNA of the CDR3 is TGTGCCAGCTCCCAGGGGGCAGGGAGGAACTATGGCTACACCTTC.